Each of the 16 T cell receptor beta chains below was sequenced from the same sample in a study of T-cell reconstitution after alpha-beta-depleted transplantation in children. A TCRbeta library incorporating unique molecular identifiers was prepared. TCRdb reanalysed the PCR reads using MiXCR and keeps one entry per CDR3 protein. The data hold over 550,000 distinct CDR3 sequences, with roughly a tenth observed a single time. Sequencing used PBMCs from the stem cell graft donor, obtained from the stem cell graft. The receptors were sampled from a human donor who donated a stem cell graft to a child with acute myeloid leukemia.

The sample holds a few counts of this clonotype. DNA of the CDR3: TGTGCCAGCAGTTACCCAGGAGGGGCTGAAGCTTTCTTT. Its translation is CASSYPGGAEAFF. This rearrangement joins TRBV6-5 to TRBJ1-1; D is perhaps TRBD1 (5 bases). The V and J ends lost 2 bases and 6 bases respectively, with 10 bases between them. CDR3 length: 13 amino acids. The germline gives CDR1 MNHEY, CDR2 SVGAGI.

This chain's CDR3 is CASSESQRGEAFF. CDR3 DNA sequence: TGTGCCAGCAGTGAATCCCAACGGGGTGAAGCTTTCTTT. The chain recombines TRBV6-1 with TRBJ1-1; D remains ambiguous. The CDR3 runs 13 residues. Trimming stripped 2 bases from V and 7 bases from J, with 11 bases between. Germline V gene data show CDR1 as MNHNS and CDR2 as SASEGT.

This clonotype was observed a few times. The gene calls are TRBV20-1 and TRBJ1-6, with 7 bases aligning to TRBD1. The CDR3 runs to 17 residues. In germline, CDR1 is DFQATT, CDR2 SNEGSKA (reference sequence). The trim removed 4 bases at V and 8 bases at J, leaving 17 bases unmatched. The CDR3: CSAIRVVSGQNDSPLHF. The CDR3 DNA reads TGCAGTGCTATCAGGGTGGTTTCGGGACAGAACGATTCACCCCTCCACTTT.

This clonotype has only a few counts. This rearrangement joins TRBV10-3 to TRBJ2-7; the D is unclear. CDR1 ENHRY and CDR2 SYGVKD come from the germline V gene. V lost 2 bases and J lost 3, with 5 bases in between. CDR3 length: 12 amino acids. CDR3 coding DNA: TGTGCCATCAGTGAGAGCGACTACGAGCAGTACTTC. Translated, it gives CAISESDYEQYF.

This clonotype was seen a handful of times. One end of the junction is discordant with germline, which a read error may explain. V and J are TRBV7-2 and TRBJ2-1, with D possibly being TRBD2 (5 bases). The length of the CDR3 is 13 residues. CDR1 is SGHTA, CDR2 FQGNSA, per germline. The chain's CDR3 is CASSLLAYSEQFF. The CDR3 nucleotides are TGTGCCAGCAGCTTACTAGCATACAGTGAGCAGTTCTTC.

The table lists this clonotype with a few counts. The chain has TRBV7-2 and TRBJ2-1; TRBD2 aligns across 7 bases. Trimming at V came to 1 base and at J to 8 bases, leaving 8 bases not matched to a gene. The CDR3 extends over 15 amino acids. Germline loops: CDR1 SGHTA, CDR2 FQGNSA. The CDR3 loop is CASSLGTSRGDEQFF. In nucleotides, the CDR3 is TGTGCCAGCAGCTTAGGGACTAGTCGGGGGGATGAGCAGTTCTTC.

This clonotype was counted ten times or more. The V gene is TRBV25-1, the J gene TRBJ2-4; TRBD1 agrees at 7 bases. Germline V gives CDR1 MGHDK, CDR2 SYGVNS. This CDR3 has 14 residues. Germline trimming cut 8 bases from V and 7 bases from J; bases unmatched to any gene: 11. CDR3 residues: CASRPEGRGNIQYF. For the CDR3, the DNA is TGTGCCAGCCGGCCAGAGGGCAGGGGGAACATTCAGTACTTC.

V is TRBV12-3 or TRBV12-4 and J is TRBJ2-2; 15 bases fit TRBD2. With V trimmed by 3 bases and J by 0 bases, 5 bases remained unmatched. This CDR3 has 19 residues. CDR3 protein: CASSLGLAGGKANTGELFF. The CDR3 nucleotides read TGTGCCAGCAGTTTGGGACTAGCGGGAGGCAAAGCGAACACCGGGGAGCTGTTTTTT.

The chain joins TRBV4-2 to TRBJ2-1; 10 bases match TRBD2. The CDR3 has 16 residues. The V gene end was trimmed by 0 bases and the J gene end by 2 bases; junction bases not matched to a gene: 1. Germline V gene lookup returns CDR1 LGHNA and CDR2 YNFKEQ. CDR3 DNA sequence: TGTGCCAGCAGCCAAGAGAGCGGGAGGGCCTACAATGAGCAGTTCTTC. This sequence encodes CASSQESGRAYNEQFF.

The genes are TRBV12-3 or TRBV12-4 and TRBJ2-4; D uncertain. The CDR3 covers 15 residues. V was trimmed by 5 bases and J by 0 bases, leaving 11 bases between them. CDR3 loop: CASSHPASAKNIQYF. The CDR3 nucleotides are TGTGCCAGCAGTCACCCAGCTTCAGCCAAAAACATTCAGTACTTC.

The rearrangement links TRBV7-6 to TRBJ2-3; 8 bases map to TRBD2. The V and J ends lost 10 bases and 0 bases, in that order; junction bases with no gene match: 15. The CDR3 spans 17 residues. The germline gives CDR1 SGHVS, CDR2 FNYEAQ. DNA for the CDR3: TGTGCCAAGCCTGCAGCGGGAGTACCTACTAGCACAGATACGCAGTATTTT. Translating it yields CAKPAAGVPTSTDTQYF.

The rearrangement uses TRBV12-3 or TRBV12-4 and TRBJ2-1, with 15 bases matching TRBD2. Germline trimming cut 6 bases from V and 0 bases from J; bases unmatched to any gene: 3. This CDR3 has 17 amino acids. Here the CDR3 reads CASSRTSGRASYNEQFF. In DNA, the CDR3 is TGTGCCAGCAGCCGGACTAGCGGGAGGGCCTCCTACAATGAGCAGTTCTTC.

This clonotype was seen ten or more times. The gene calls are TRBV5-1 and TRBJ2-7; D remains unclear. CDR3 length: 14 residues. V shed 0 bases and J shed 7 bases, with 14 bases lying between them. CDR1 is SGHRS and CDR2 is YFSETQ in the germline V gene. The chain's CDR3 is CASSLAVGSWEQYF. The DNA of the CDR3 is TGCGCCAGCAGCTTGGCCGTGGGATCGTGGGAGCAGTACTTC.

The rearrangement links TRBV12-3 or TRBV12-4 to TRBJ2-5; the D gene is possibly TRBD1 (6 bases). The V end lost 3 bases, the J end lost 5 bases, and 13 bases lay between the germline ends. CDR3 size: 14 residues. CDR3 sequence (DNA): TGTGCCAGCAGTTTCAGGGGTACAGGGGAGACCCAGTACTTC. Its protein product is CASSFRGTGETQYF.

This clonotype was recorded a few times. The V gene is TRBV27, the J gene TRBJ2-1, with D possibly being TRBD1 (5 bases). There are 15 residues in the CDR3. Trimming took off 4 bases at V and 8 bases at J, with 18 bases between the two ends. In germline, CDR1 is MNHEY, CDR2 SMNVEV (reference sequence). CDR3 sequence reads: CASSSLRSSRDEQFF. The CDR3 DNA is TGTGCCAGCAGTTCTTTGCGGAGTAGCAGGGATGAGCAGTTCTTC.

This clonotype came up a few times. The genes are TRBV5-1 and TRBJ2-2, with 9 nucleotides matching TRBD2. Germline assignment: CDR1 SGHRS and CDR2 YFSETQ. V lost 6 bases to trimming and J lost 7 bases; unmatched junction nucleotides: 13. CDR3 length equals 16 residues. CDR3 loop: CASNHGSGSFIGELFF. The DNA of the CDR3 is TGCGCCAGCAACCACGGTAGCGGGAGTTTTATCGGGGAGCTGTTTTTT.